The 29 T cell receptor beta chains in this list originate from one sample, sequenced in a study of T cell responses to AZD1222 COVID-19 vaccine. The table came from immunoSEQ multiplex PCR; TCRdb's copy has only in-frame clones and leaves some out. Among approximately 100,000 clones, about 86% were seen once, and the ten largest hold more than 10%. The sequencing used peripheral blood, collected on day 0 of AZD1222 vaccination. These receptor sequences come from an adult in good health.

The V call is TRBV3-1 (or the pseudogene TRBV3-2), the J call TRBJ2-7, with TRBD2 matching over 8 bases. CDR3 length: 16 residues. J lost 3 bases, V lost 1 base, and 8 bases had no gene match. The germline gives CDR1 LGHDT, CDR2 YNNKEL (reference sequence). CDR3 sequence: CASSQAMNSGIYEQYF. The DNA for the CDR3 is TGTGCCAGCAGCCAAGCTATGAATAGCGGGATCTACGAGCAGTACTTC.

This clone showed up just a few times. V usage is TRBV29-1 and J usage is TRBJ1-3; 7 nucleotides line up with TRBD1. The trim removed 6 bases at V and 0 bases at J, leaving 5 bases unmatched. The germline V gene has CDR1 SQVTM and CDR2 ANQGSEA. The CDR3 is 14 residues long. The CDR3 coding sequence is TGCAGCGTCGAGCAGGGGGGCTCTGGAAACACCATATATTTT. It encodes CSVEQGGSGNTIYF.

The chain uses TRBV6-2 or TRBV6-3 and TRBJ1-1; 7 bases align to TRBD1. The CDR3 length is 13 residues. Germline V gene sequence: CDR1 MNHEY, CDR2 SVGEGT. The J segment lost 8 bases and the V segment lost 4 bases, leaving 7 bases of the junction unmatched. The CDR3 is CASSSLNRGEAFF. The DNA for the CDR3 is TGTGCCAGCAGTTCCCTCAACAGGGGCGAAGCTTTCTTT.

This rearrangement joins TRBV5-1 to TRBJ2-3; TRBD2 matches 7 bases. V lost 1 base to trimming and J lost 5 bases; unmatched junction nucleotides: 7. The CDR3 has 15 amino acids. Germline V CDR1 and CDR2: SGHRS, YFSETQ. The CDR3 DNA is TGCGCCAGCAGCTTGTCGGCGGGAGCGGGAGATACGCAGTATTTT. It yields the protein CASSLSAGAGDTQYF. Using reference TRBV5-1 and TRBJ2-3 for the parts outside the CDR3, the full variable domain is KAGVTQTPRYLIKTRGQQVTLSCSPISGHRSVSWYQQTPGQGLQFLFEYFSETQRNKGNFPGRFSGRQFSNSRSEMNVSTLELGDSALYLCASSLSAGAGDTQYFGPGTRLTVL.

This clone was observed a single time. The chain uses TRBV20-1 and TRBJ2-1; 8 bases fit TRBD2. There are 11 residues in the CDR3. Germline CDR1 DFQATT, CDR2 SNEGSKA (reference sequence). With V trimmed by 6 bases and J by 6 bases, 1 base remained unmatched. The CDR3 is CSAREGNEQFF. The CDR3 nucleotides read TGCAGTGCACGGGAGGGCAATGAGCAGTTCTTC.

The chain has TRBV19 and TRBJ1-1; D is perhaps TRBD1 (5 bases). Germline CDR1 and CDR2: LNHDA and SQIVND (reference sequence). CDR3 size: 14 residues. V was pared by 7 bases and J by 2 bases, with 14 bases between. For the CDR3, the DNA is TGTGCCAGTAACCAAGAAAGGGGAAACACTGAAGCTTTCTTT. Translation gives CASNQERGNTEAFF.

The rearrangement links TRBV28 to TRBJ1-1; D is perhaps TRBD1 (6 bases). The V gene's germline CDR1 is MDHEN and CDR2 SYDVKM. The CDR3 is made up of 13 amino acids. Trimming left V 6 bases short and J 3 bases short, with 11 bases between. This CDR3 is CASRAGHDTEAFF. DNA of the CDR3: TGTGCCAGCAGGGCGGGACACGACACTGAAGCTTTCTTT.

This clone has just one count. J is TRBJ2-1 and V is TRBV18; D is unclear. Trimming removed 1 base from V and 0 bases from J, with 10 bases in between. This CDR3 is 16 amino acids long. Germline loops: CDR1 KGHSH, CDR2 LQKENI. The CDR3 loop is CASSPQSISSYNEQFF. The CDR3 region has the DNA TGTGCCAGCTCACCACAATCAATTAGCTCCTACAATGAGCAGTTCTTC.

V is TRBV6-5 and J is TRBJ1-1; D remains unclear. This CDR3 is 12 amino acids long. CDR1 and CDR2 (germline): MNHEY, SVGAGI. With 0 bases removed from V and 10 bases from J, the gap between germline ends came to 9 bases. This CDR3 reads CASSYSGGLAFF. The CDR3 nucleotides are TGTGCCAGCAGTTACTCGGGAGGATTAGCTTTCTTT.

The chain joins TRBV6-1 to TRBJ2-7; TRBD1 agrees at 9 bases. Germline V CDR1 and CDR2: MNHNS, SASEGT. The trim removed 1 base at V and 2 bases at J, leaving 3 bases unmatched. CDR3 length: 15 residues. The CDR3 here is CASSEEGTGPYEQYF. In nucleotides, the CDR3 is TGTGCCAGCAGTGAAGAGGGGACAGGGCCCTACGAGCAGTACTTC.

Only a few counts were recorded for this clone. The chain recombines TRBV5-6 with TRBJ1-2; the D gene is possibly TRBD1 (6 bases). Trimming took 4 bases from V and 4 from J, leaving 17 bases between them. Germline V gene lookup returns CDR1 SGHDT and CDR2 YYEEEE. This CDR3 contains 15 residues. The CDR3 region is CASSDDTGGGYGYTF. In DNA form, the CDR3 reads TGTGCCAGCAGCGATGACACGGGAGGGGGCTATGGCTACACCTTC.

The gene calls are TRBV19 and TRBJ2-6; 11 bases align to TRBD1. Germline trimming cut 5 bases from V and 3 bases from J; bases unmatched to any gene: 18. CDR3 length: 21 residues. CDR1 is LNHDA and CDR2 is SQIVND in the germline V gene (reference sequence). CDR3 residues: CASSPYISRTGGGVGANVLTF. The CDR3 coding sequence is TGTGCCAGTAGTCCCTATATCTCCCGGACAGGGGGCGGTGTTGGGGCCAACGTCCTGACTTTC.

The chain has TRBV6-5 and TRBJ2-2; the match to TRBD2 covers 8 bases. The CDR3 runs 15 residues. Germline V CDR1 and CDR2: MNHEY, SVGAGI. The J segment lost 0 bases and the V segment lost 6 bases, leaving 3 bases of the junction unmatched. CDR3 nucleotides: TGTGCCAGCAGCTTAGCGGGAACGAACACCGGGGAGCTGTTTTTT. It codes for CASSLAGTNTGELFF.

The gene calls are TRBV10-1 and TRBJ1-5; possible D gene TRBD1, 6 bases. With 7 bases removed from V and 0 bases from J, the gap between germline ends came to 10 bases. The CDR3 contains 14 residues. Germline V gene data show CDR1 as WNHNN and CDR2 as SYGVQD (reference sequence). This chain's CDR3 is CASTRGYSNQPQHF. The CDR3 region has the DNA TGCGCCAGCACCAGGGGATATAGCAATCAGCCCCAGCATTTT.

The chain employs TRBV3-1 (or the pseudogene TRBV3-2) and TRBJ1-1; 8 positions match TRBD1. The CDR3 contains 18 residues. Germline V gene sequence: CDR1 LGHDT, CDR2 YNNKEL (reference sequence). V gave up 8 bases and J gave up 4 bases; unmatched junction bases: 21. CDR3 DNA sequence: TGTGCCAGCTGTGCGACCTTATGGGACAGGAGGGCCATCACTGAAGCTTTCTTT. Encoded protein: CASCATLWDRRAITEAFF.

The chain couples TRBV6-6 to TRBJ1-1; D call uncertain. The V end was cut by 0 bases, the J end by 4 bases, with 6 bases between. Germline V gene sequence: CDR1 MNHNY, CDR2 SVGAGI (reference sequence). The CDR3 runs to 13 residues. The chain's CDR3 is CASSYSVPTEAFF. DNA for the CDR3: TGTGCCAGCAGTTACTCCGTACCCACTGAAGCTTTCTTT.

The chain carries TRBV27 and TRBJ2-7; TRBD1 or TRBD2 may be the D gene (5 bases each). Germline V gene data show CDR1 as MNHEY and CDR2 as SMNVEV (reference sequence). Trimming stripped 4 bases from V and 6 bases from J, with 16 bases between. The CDR3 contains 14 residues. CDR3 protein: CASSSLTGGGEQYF. The CDR3 nucleotides are TGTGCCAGCAGTTCATTAACAGGAGGTGGCGAGCAGTACTTC.

CDR3 in amino acids: CASTGGRSRGEQYF. CDR3 nucleotides: TGTGCCAGCACCGGGGGGAGGTCCCGGGGCGAGCAGTACTTC. J is TRBJ2-7 and V is TRBV7-9; 7 bases are shared with TRBD2. V lost 7 bases to trimming and J lost 6 bases; unmatched junction nucleotides: 12. Germline values: CDR1 SEHNR, CDR2 FQNEAQ (reference sequence). This CDR3 is built from 14 residues.

This chain's CDR3 is CASSLLASGNQETQYF. CDR3 DNA: TGCGCCAGCAGCTTGTTGGCTAGCGGTAACCAAGAGACCCAGTACTTC. The V call is TRBV5-1, the J call TRBJ2-5; 7 bases fit TRBD2. The CDR3 contains 16 residues. Trimming removed 1 base from V and 0 bases from J; junction bases left unmatched: 6. From germline, CDR1 is SGHRS and CDR2 YFSETQ.

V and J are TRBV7-3 and TRBJ2-1, with D uncertain. Trimming removed 6 bases from V and 7 bases from J, with 10 bases in between. The CDR3 has 12 amino acids. Germline values: CDR1 SGHTA, CDR2 FQGTGA. Written as DNA, the CDR3 is TGTGCCAGCAGTAAGGGTGGGAATGAGCAGTTCTTC. Its protein product is CASSKGGNEQFF.

The genes are TRBV6-6 and TRBJ1-6; the match to TRBD1 covers 10 bases. CDR1 is MNHNY and CDR2 is SVGAGI in the germline V gene (reference sequence). Germline trimming cut 6 bases from V and 7 bases from J; bases unmatched to any gene: 6. The CDR3 contains 15 residues. CDR3 bases: TGTGCCAGCAGAGATACGACAGGGGGCAATTCACCCCTCCACTTT. Residues: CASRDTTGGNSPLHF.

CDR3 bases: TGTGCCAGCAGCTTTCTCCGGGACAGGAAAAACATTCAGTACTTC. Translation gives CASSFLRDRKNIQYF. V gene TRBV11-2 combines with J gene TRBJ2-4, with 8 nucleotides matching TRBD1. Germline CDR1 is SGHAT and CDR2 is FQNNGV. V lost 3 bases and J lost 4; bases outside the gene matches: 5. The CDR3 has 15 residues.

V usage is TRBV3-1 (or the pseudogene TRBV3-2) and J usage is TRBJ2-7, with 8 bases that match TRBD2. Germline assignment: CDR1 LGHDT and CDR2 YNNKEL (reference sequence). The CDR3 length is 15 residues. The V segment lost 4 bases and the J segment 2 bases; nucleotides outside the gene matches: 7. This CDR3 reads CASSPPEAGAYEQYF. Here the CDR3 DNA reads TGTGCCAGCAGCCCCCCCGAAGCGGGGGCCTACGAGCAGTACTTC.

The chain is built from TRBV3-1 (or the pseudogene TRBV3-2) and TRBJ1-4; 10 nucleotides match TRBD1. Germline V lookup: CDR1 LGHDT, CDR2 YNNKEL (reference sequence). The CDR3 consists of 14 residues. V lost 5 bases and J lost 6; bases outside the gene matches: 3. In nucleotides, the CDR3 is TGTGCCAGCAGCATGGACAGGGGGGATGAAAAACTGTTTTTT. As protein: CASSMDRGDEKLFF.

This chain links TRBV7-8 with TRBJ2-7; D unclear. Deletions cut 2 bases from V and 0 bases from J, with 8 bases between. This CDR3 is 14 amino acids long. Germline CDR1 SGHVS, CDR2 FQNEAQ. The CDR3 sequence is CASSLSWSSYEQYF. In DNA form, the CDR3 reads TGTGCCAGCAGCTTAAGCTGGAGCTCCTACGAGCAGTACTTC.

The gene calls are TRBV28 and TRBJ2-7; 7 bases match TRBD2. CDR3 length equals 14 residues. Germline V gives CDR1 MDHEN, CDR2 SYDVKM. The junction had 2 bases not matched to a gene; V was cut back by 1 base and J by 2 bases. The CDR3, as DNA: TGTGCCAGCAGTTTATACGGGGGGACCTACGAGCAGTACTTC. This encodes CASSLYGGTYEQYF.

The V call is TRBV28, the J call TRBJ2-1, with 9 bases that match TRBD2. The CDR3 runs 12 residues. V shed 8 bases, J shed 8 bases, and the junction held 4 bases outside the gene matches. Germline CDR1 and CDR2: MDHEN and SYDVKM. The CDR3 protein is CASRGLAYEQFF. For the CDR3, the DNA is TGTGCCAGCCGGGGACTAGCCTATGAGCAGTTCTTC.

The chain is built from TRBV18 and TRBJ1-1; D is ambiguous. V lost 1 base to trimming and J lost 1 base, with 10 bases between them. The CDR3 extends over 15 amino acids. Germline values: CDR1 KGHSH, CDR2 LQKENI. The CDR3 DNA reads TGTGCCAGCTCACCACTGGGTGGTGAGAACACTGAAGCTTTCTTT. It is translated as CASSPLGGENTEAFF.

The chain couples TRBV3-1 (or the pseudogene TRBV3-2) to TRBJ2-1, with D unresolved. The CDR3 totals 13 residues. The germline CDR1 and CDR2 sequences are LGHDT and YNNKEL (reference sequence). V lost 8 bases, J lost 8 bases, and 16 bases lay in between. The CDR3 loop is CASLNHRSYEQFF. The CDR3 DNA is TGTGCCAGCCTAAATCACCGCTCGTATGAGCAGTTCTTC.